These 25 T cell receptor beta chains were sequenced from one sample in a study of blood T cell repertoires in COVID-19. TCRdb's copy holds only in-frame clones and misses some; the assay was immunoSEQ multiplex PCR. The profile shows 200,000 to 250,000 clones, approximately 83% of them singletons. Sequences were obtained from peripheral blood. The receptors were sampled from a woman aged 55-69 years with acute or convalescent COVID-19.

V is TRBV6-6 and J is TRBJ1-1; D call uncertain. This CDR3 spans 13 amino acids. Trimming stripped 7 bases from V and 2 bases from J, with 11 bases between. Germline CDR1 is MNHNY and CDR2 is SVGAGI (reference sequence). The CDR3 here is CASMRLINTEAFF. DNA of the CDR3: TGTGCCAGCATGAGACTGATAAACACTGAAGCTTTCTTT.

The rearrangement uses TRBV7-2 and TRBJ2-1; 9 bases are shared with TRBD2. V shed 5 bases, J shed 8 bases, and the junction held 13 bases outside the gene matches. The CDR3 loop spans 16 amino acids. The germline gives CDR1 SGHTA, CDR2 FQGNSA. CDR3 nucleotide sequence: TGTGCCAGCAGCCCCGACTGGAGGCTAGCGGGGCATGAGCAGTTCTTC. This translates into CASSPDWRLAGHEQFF.

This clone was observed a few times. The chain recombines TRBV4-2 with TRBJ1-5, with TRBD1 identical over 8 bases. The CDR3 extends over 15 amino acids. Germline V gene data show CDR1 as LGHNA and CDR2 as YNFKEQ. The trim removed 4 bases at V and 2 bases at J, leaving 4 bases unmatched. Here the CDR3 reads CASSRDRGGNQPQHF. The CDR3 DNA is TGTGCCAGCAGCCGCGACAGGGGAGGCAATCAGCCCCAGCATTTT.

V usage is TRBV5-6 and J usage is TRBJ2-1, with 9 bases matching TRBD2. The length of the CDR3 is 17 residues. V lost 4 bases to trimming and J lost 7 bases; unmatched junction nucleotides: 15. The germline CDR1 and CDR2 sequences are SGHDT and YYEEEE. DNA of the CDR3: TGTGCCAGCAGCCTCCTTCCGTTTAGCGGGGGCCAAAATGAGCAGTTCTTC. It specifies CASSLLPFSGGQNEQFF. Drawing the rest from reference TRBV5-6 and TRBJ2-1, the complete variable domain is DAGVTQSPTHLIKTRGQQVTLRCSPKSGHDTVSWYQQALGQGPQFIFQYYEEEERQRGNFPDRFSGHQFPNYSSELNVNALLLGDSALYLCASSLLPFSGGQNEQFFGPGTRLTVL.

Written as DNA, the CDR3 is TGTGCCAGCACGAATGCGGGGTCGAACACCGGGGAGCTGTTTTTT. It encodes CASTNAGSNTGELFF. The genes are TRBV2 and TRBJ2-2; tentatively, D is TRBD2 (6 bases). The CDR3 spans 15 residues. Germline V lookup: CDR1 SNHLY, CDR2 FYNNEI. V was cut by 7 bases and J by 0 bases, with 12 bases left in between.

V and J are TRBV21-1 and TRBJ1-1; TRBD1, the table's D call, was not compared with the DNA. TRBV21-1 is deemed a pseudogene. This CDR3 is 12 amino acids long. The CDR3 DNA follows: TGTGCCAGCAGCACGCAGGGGGCTCAAGCTTTCTTT. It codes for CASSTQGAQAFF.

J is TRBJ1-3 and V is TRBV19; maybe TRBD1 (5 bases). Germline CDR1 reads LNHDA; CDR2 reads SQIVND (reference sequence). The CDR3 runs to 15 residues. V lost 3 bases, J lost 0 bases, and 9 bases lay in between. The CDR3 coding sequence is TGTGCCAGTAGTATCGGACAAAGCTCTGGAAACACCATATATTTT. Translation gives CASSIGQSSGNTIYF.

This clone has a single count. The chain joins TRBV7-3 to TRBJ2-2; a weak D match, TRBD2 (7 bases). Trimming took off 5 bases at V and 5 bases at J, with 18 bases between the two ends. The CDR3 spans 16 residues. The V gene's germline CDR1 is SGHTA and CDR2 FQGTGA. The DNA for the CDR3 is TGTGCCAGCAGCCCTCTGGGGGGGGCGAGTACCGGGGAGCTGTTTTTT. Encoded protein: CASSPLGGASTGELFF.

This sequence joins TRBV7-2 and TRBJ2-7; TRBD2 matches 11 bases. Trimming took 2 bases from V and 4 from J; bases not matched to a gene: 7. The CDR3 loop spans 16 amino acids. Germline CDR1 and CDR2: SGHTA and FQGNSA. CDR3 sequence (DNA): TGTGCCAGCAGCTTATATCCTAGCGGGGGGCTGTACGAGCAGTACTTC. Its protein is CASSLYPSGGLYEQYF.

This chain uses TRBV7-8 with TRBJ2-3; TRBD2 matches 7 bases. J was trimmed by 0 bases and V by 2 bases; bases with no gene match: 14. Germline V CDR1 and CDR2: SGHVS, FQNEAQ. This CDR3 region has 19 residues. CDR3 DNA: TGTGCCAGCAGCTTATATTCAGCATCAGCGGGGTCTAGCACAGATACGCAGTATTTT. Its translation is CASSLYSASAGSSTDTQYF.

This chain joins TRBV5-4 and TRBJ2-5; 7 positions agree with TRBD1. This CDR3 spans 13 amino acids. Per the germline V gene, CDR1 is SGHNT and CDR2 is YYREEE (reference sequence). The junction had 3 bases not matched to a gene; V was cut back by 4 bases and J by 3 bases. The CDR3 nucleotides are TGTGCCAGCAGCCCGGGGACAGAAGAGACCCAGTACTTC. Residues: CASSPGTEETQYF. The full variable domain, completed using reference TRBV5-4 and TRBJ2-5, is ETGVTQSPTHLIKTRGQQVTLRCSSQSGHNTVSWYQQALGQGPQFIFQYYREEENGRGNFPPRFSGLQFPNYSSELNVNALELDDSALYLCASSPGTEETQYFGPGTRLLVL.

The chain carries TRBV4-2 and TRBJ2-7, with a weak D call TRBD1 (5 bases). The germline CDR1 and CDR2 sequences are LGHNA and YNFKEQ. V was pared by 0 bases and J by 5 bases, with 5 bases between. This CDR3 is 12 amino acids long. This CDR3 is CASSQDRDEQYF. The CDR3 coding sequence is TGTGCCAGCAGCCAAGACAGGGACGAGCAGTACTTC.

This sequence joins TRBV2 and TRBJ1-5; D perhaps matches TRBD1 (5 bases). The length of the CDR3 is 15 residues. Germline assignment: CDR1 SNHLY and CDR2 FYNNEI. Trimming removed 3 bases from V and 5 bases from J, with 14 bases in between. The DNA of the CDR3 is TGTGCCAGCAGTGACGCCGCCACCAGGGATCAGCCCCAGCATTTT. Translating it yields CASSDAATRDQPQHF.

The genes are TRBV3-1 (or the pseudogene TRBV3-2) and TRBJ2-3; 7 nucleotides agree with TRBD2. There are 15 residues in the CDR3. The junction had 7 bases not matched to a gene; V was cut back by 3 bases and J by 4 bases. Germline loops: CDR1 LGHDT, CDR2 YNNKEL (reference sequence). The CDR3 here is CASSQRLAAADTQYF. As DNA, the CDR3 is TGTGCCAGCAGCCAGCGACTAGCAGCCGCAGATACGCAGTATTTT.

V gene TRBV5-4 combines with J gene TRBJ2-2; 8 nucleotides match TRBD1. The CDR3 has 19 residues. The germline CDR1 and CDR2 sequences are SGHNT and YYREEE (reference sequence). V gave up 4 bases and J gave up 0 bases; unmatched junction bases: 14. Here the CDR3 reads CASSTGQESLGANTGELFF. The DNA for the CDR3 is TGTGCCAGCAGCACGGGACAGGAGTCCCTTGGAGCGAACACCGGGGAGCTGTTTTTT.

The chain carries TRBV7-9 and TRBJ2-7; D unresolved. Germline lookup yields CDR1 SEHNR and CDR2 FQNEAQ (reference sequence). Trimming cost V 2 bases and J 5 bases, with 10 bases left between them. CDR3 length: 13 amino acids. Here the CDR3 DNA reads TGTGCCAGCAGCTTAAGAGGCAGCCACGAGCAGTACTTC. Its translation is CASSLRGSHEQYF.

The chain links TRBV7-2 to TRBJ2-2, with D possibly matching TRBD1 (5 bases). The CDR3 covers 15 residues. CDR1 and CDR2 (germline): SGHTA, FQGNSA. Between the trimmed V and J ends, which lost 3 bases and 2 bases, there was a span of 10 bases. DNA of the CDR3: TGTGCCAGCAGCTTGCAGGGATTCAACACCGGGGAGCTGTTTTTT. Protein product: CASSLQGFNTGELFF.

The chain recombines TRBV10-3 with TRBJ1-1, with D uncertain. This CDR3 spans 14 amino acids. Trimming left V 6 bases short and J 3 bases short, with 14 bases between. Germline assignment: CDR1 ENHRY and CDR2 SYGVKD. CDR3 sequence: CAIRNRESYTEAFF. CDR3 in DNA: TGTGCCATCAGGAACCGGGAGTCGTACACTGAAGCTTTCTTT.

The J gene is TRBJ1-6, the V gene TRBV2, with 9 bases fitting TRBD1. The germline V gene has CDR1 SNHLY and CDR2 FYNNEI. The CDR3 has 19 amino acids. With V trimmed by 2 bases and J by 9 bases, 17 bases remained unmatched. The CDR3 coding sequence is TGTGCCAGCAGTGAACTTTCCGGGACAGGGTCCATGTCAGCTTCACCCCTCCACTTT. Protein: CASSELSGTGSMSASPLHF.

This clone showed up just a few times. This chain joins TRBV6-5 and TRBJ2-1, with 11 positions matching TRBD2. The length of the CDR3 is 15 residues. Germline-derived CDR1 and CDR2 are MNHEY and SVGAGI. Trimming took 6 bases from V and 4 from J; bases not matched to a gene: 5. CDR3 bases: TGTGCCAGCAGAGCCGGGACTAGCGGATACAATGAGCAGTTCTTC. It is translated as CASRAGTSGYNEQFF.

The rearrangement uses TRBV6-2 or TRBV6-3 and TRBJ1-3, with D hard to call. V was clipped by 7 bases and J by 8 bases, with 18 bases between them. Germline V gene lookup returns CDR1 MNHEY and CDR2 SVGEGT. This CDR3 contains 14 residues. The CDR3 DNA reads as TGTGCCAGCACCCCCTCCCAGAGGAAAGACACCATATATTTT. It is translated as CASTPSQRKDTIYF.

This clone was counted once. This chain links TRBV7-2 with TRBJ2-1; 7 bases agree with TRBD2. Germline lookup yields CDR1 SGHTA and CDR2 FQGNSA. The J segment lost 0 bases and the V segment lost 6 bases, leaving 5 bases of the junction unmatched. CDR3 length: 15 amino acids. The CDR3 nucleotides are TGTGCCAGCAGGCCTCAGCGGGGCTCCTACAATGAGCAGTTCTTC. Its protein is CASRPQRGSYNEQFF.

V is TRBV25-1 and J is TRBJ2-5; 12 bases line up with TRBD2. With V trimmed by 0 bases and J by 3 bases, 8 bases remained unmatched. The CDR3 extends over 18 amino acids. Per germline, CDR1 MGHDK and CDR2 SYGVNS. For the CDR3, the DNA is TGTGCCAGCAGTGAATATCCCCTAGCGGGGGGGAGCGAAGAGACCCAGTACTTC. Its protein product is CASSEYPLAGGSEETQYF.

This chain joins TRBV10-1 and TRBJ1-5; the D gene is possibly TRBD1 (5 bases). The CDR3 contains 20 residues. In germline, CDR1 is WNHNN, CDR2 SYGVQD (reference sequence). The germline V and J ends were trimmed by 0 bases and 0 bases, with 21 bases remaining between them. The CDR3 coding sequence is TGCGCCAGCAGTGAGTCGAAGGTCAGGGTGGCGATTGATAGCAATCAGCCCCAGCATTTT. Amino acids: CASSESKVRVAIDSNQPQHF.

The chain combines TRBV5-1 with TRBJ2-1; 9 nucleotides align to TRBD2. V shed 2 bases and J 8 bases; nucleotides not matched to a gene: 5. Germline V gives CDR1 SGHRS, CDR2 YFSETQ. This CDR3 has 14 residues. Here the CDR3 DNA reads TGCGCCAGCAGCTTAGGTAGCGGGGGCCATGAGCAGTTCTTC. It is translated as CASSLGSGGHEQFF.